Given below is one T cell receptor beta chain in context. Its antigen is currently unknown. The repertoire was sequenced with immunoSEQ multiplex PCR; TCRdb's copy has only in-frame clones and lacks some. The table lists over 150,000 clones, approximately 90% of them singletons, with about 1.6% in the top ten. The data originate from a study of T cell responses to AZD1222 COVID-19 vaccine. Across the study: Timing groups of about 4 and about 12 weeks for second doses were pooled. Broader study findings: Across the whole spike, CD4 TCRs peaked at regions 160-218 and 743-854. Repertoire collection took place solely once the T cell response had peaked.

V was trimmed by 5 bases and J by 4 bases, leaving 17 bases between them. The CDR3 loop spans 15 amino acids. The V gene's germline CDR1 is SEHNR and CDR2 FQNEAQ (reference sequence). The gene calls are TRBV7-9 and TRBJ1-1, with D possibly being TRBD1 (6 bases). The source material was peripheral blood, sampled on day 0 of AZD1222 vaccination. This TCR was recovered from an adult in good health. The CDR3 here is CASSRARTVITEAFF. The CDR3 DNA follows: TGTGCCAGCAGCCGAGCCCGGACAGTGATCACTGAAGCTTTCTTT.